Included here is one TCR beta chain sequence, with context. This clone has a single count. There is no known antigen for this receptor. There are no base qualities to consult, and no much larger clone falls within one base. TCRbeta CDR3 regions were amplified from genomic DNA by means of the immunoSEQ Assay, a bias-controlled multiplex PCR. As for the authors' bioinformatics: Within the assay, amplification of reference gene primers was used to estimate how many nucleated cells each sample contained. Sequence reads were collapsed and filtered to measure the absolute abundance of every unique TCRbeta CDR3 rearrangement. For each sample, productive Simpson clonality was calculated as the square root of Simpson's diversity index over productive rearrangements. The clones in this table, taken by TCRdb from immuneACCESS, are in-frame only. Not every clone is retained; where verified, under half of the shortfall comes from an unresolved V gene, and the cause of the rest is unknown. V and J calls and clone size come straight from that table; D and trimming were deduced from the DNA. This sample holds 75,000 to 95,000 clones; 60% to 80% were observed only once. The top ten clones comprise about a third of the sample.

This specimen belongs to a study of blood T cell repertoires in COVID-19 (TCRdb year 2020). A note on the overall study: Collaborator samples came from the United States, Italy and Spain and covered acute and convalescent phases of COVID-19. The material from the prospective study consisted of cDNA or gDNA derived from T cells, B-cell-depleted T cells, or PBMCs. The dataset comprised deeply sampled blood TCRbeta repertoires from subjects exposed to, actively infected with, or recovered from COVID-19. The repertoires were released in a freely available public database meant as a resource for research on the immune response to SARS-CoV-2. Samples came from the ongoing ImmuneRACE study (first 160 participants) plus 1,254 subjects from 6 global collaborators. Sample metadata almost always included a de-identified subject ID, COVID-19 status, age in years and sex. HLA class I and class II types, where available, came from metadata supplied by the sample provider rather than from assay-based typing.

The CDR3 runs 14 amino acids, cysteine and phenylalanine included. Of all the DNA, just the CDR3 is kept, 42 bases in frame from base 1. From a lookup of the germline V gene, CDR1 and CDR2 are SGDLS and YYNGEE. The trim is 4 bases for V and 3 bases for J, with a gap of 13 bases between the germline ends. One collaborating source in Seattle enrolled patients during active infection and followed them longitudinally through the course of disease. The collaborating institutions used their own protocols to collect whole blood in K2EDTA tubes. Collaborator samples were shipped for TCRbeta analysis as frozen whole blood, isolated PBMCs, or DNA extracted from either sample type. The paper's findings and limits, for the study overall: Clinical and demographic metadata were provided uncurated, with the amount varying by source and participant.

The rearrangement joined TRBV9 to TRBJ2-5; no D gene is confidently identified. Sample: peripheral blood. This TCR was recovered from a man in his sixties with COVID-19, enrolled during active disease. The CDR3 reads as follows: CASSSGQFEETQYF. The bases are TGTGCCAGCAGCTCAGGCCAATTCGAAGAGACCCAGTACTTC.